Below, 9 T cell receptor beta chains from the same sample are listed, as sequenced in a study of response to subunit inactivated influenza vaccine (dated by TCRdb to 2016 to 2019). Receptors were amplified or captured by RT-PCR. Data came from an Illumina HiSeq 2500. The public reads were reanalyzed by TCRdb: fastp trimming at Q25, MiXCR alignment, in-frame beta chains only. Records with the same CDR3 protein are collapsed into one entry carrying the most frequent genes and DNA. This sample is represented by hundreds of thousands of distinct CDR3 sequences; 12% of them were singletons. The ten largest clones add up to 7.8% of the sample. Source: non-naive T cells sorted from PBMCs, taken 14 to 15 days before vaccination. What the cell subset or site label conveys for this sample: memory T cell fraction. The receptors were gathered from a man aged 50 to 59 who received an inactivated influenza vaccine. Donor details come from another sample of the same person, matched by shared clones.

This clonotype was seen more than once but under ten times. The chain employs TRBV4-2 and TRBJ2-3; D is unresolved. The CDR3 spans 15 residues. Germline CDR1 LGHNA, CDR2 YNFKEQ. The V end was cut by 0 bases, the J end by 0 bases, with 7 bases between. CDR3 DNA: TGTGCCAGCAGCCAAGAGCGGATCAGCACAGATACGCAGTATTTT. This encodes CASSQERISTDTQYF.

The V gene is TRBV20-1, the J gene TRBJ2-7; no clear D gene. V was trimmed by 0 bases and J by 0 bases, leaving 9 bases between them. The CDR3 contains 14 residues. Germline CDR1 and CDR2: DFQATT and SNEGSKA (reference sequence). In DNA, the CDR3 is TGCAGTGCTAGAGATTGGCTCTACTCCTACGAGCAGTACTTC. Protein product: CSARDWLYSYEQYF.

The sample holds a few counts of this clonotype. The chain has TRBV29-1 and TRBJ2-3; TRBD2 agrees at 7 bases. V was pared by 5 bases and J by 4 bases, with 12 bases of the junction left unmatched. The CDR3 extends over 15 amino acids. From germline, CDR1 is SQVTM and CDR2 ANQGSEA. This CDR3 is CSVSTGTTSSDTQYF. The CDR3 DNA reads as TGCAGCGTTAGTACCGGGACTACATCCTCAGATACGCAGTATTTT.

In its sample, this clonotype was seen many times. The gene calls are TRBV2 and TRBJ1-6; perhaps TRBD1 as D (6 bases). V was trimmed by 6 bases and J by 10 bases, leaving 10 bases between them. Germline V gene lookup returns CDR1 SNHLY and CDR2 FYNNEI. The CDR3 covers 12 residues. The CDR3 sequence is CASRGQGSPLHF. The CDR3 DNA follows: TGTGCCAGCAGGGGACAAGGGTCACCCCTCCACTTT.

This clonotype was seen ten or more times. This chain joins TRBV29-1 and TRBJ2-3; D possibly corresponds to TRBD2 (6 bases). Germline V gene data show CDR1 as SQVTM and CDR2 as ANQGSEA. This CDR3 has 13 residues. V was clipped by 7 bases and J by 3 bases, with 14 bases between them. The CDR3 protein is CSARRAGTDTQYF. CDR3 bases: TGCAGCGCCCGGAGGGCCGGGACAGATACGCAGTATTTT.

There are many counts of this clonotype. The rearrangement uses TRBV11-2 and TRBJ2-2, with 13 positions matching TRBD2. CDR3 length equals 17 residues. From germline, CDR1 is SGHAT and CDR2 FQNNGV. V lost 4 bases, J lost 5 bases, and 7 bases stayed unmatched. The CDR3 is CASSSLAGGPSTGELFF. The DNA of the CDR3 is TGTGCCAGCAGCTCACTAGCGGGGGGGCCTTCTACCGGGGAGCTGTTTTTT.

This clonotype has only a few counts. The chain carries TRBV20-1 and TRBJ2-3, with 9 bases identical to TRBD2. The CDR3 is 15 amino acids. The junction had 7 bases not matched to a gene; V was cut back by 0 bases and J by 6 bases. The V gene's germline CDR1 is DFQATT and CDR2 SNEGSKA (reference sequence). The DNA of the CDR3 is TGCAGTGCTAGAGATCTCGGCGGGAGGGGTGATACGCAGTATTTT. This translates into CSARDLGGRGDTQYF.

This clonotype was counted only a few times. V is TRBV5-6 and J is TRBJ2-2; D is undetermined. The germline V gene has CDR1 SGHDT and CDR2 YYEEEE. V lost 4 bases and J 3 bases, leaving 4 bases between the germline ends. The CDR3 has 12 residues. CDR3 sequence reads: CASSVYTGELFF. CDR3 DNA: TGTGCCAGCAGCGTATACACCGGGGAGCTGTTTTTT.

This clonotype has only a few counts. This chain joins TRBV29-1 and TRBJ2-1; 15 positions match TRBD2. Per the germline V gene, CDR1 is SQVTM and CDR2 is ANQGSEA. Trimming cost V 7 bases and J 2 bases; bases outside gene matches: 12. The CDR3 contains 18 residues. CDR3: CSANGLAGGPGAYNEQFF. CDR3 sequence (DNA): TGCAGCGCGAACGGACTAGCGGGAGGGCCGGGTGCCTACAATGAGCAGTTCTTC.